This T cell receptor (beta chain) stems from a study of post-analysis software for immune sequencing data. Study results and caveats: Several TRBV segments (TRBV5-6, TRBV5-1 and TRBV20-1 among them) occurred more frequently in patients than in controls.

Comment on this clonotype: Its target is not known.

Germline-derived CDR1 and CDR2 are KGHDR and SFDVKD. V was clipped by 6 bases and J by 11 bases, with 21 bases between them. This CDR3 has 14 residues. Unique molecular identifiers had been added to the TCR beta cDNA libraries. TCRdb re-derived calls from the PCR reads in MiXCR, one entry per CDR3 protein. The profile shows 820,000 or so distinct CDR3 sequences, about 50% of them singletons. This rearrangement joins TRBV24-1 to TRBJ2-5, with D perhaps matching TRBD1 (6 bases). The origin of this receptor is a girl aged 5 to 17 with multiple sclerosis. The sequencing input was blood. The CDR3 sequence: CATSPSPGTLKQYF. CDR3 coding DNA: TGTGCCACCAGTCCGAGTCCCGGGACACTCAAGCAGTACTTC.